This T cell receptor (beta chain) came from a study of CXCR3-negative and CXCR3-positive naive CD8 T cells. Findings and limits, study-wide: Memory cells diverged, while naive CXCR3-positive and CXCR3-negative cells had similar TRBV-TRBJ usage. More hydrophobic TRB CDR3s were found in CXCR3-positive naive cells than in CXCR3-negative naive cells.

Per the germline V gene, CDR1 is MNHEY and CDR2 is SMNVEV (reference sequence). The CDR3 totals 15 residues. Every subset of CD8+ T cells was sorted in triplicate at roughly 300,000 cells each. A CD45RO-CCR7+CD27+CD95- profile was what naive CD8+ T cells displayed. Through 5' RACE with UMI labels, the TRB cDNA libraries were prepared. TCRdb re-called the 5' RACE reads; one entry per CDR3 protein, DNA not given. The table lists about 130,000 distinct CDR3 sequences. About this clonotype: Its antigen is as yet unknown.

Specimen: naive CXCR3- CD8+ T cells from blood. Regarding subset: CD45RO-CCR7+CD27+CD95- naive CD8+ T cells lacking CXCR3 (TNR3-). This chain joins TRBV27 and TRBJ1-2; with no DNA, the TCRdb D assignment of TRBD1 cannot be verified. The receptor was isolated from a human donor in good health. Some clones in this sample may be carry-over from other donors' samples. The CDR3 spells CASTQGTGGQYGYTF.